The clone carrying this T cell receptor beta chain was counted a few times. As yet, its antigen is unknown. The sample originates from a study of T cell repertoires in cytomegalovirus infection. As for the study in general: Both CMV infection and a matching HLA type were indicated by public TCR beta signatures.

Using its own MiXCR run on the reads, TCRdb lists one record per CDR3 protein. Among 200,000 to 300,000 distinct CDR3 sequences listed, approximately 8.3% were seen once. General observations from the study: Dominating the ex vivo response were TCR beta clonotypes that were CMV-specific and HLA-C-restricted. Frequencies of public TCR beta families were cumulated, and this identified carriers of CMV plus the relevant HLA.

V was pared by 2 bases and J by 6 bases, with 9 bases of the junction left unmatched. Germline loops: CDR1 DFQATT, CDR2 SNEGSKA (reference sequence). CDR3 length equals 15 residues. The TCR originated in a human donor in good health (CMV status not recorded). Some clones in this sample may be carry-over from other donors' samples. Sequencing was performed on PBMCs. The gene calls are TRBV20-1 and TRBJ1-5, with TRBD1 matching over 8 bases. This CDR3 reads CSARPTGGQSQPQHF. CDR3 nucleotide sequence: TGCAGTGCTAGACCTACAGGGGGTCAGAGTCAGCCCCAGCATTTT.